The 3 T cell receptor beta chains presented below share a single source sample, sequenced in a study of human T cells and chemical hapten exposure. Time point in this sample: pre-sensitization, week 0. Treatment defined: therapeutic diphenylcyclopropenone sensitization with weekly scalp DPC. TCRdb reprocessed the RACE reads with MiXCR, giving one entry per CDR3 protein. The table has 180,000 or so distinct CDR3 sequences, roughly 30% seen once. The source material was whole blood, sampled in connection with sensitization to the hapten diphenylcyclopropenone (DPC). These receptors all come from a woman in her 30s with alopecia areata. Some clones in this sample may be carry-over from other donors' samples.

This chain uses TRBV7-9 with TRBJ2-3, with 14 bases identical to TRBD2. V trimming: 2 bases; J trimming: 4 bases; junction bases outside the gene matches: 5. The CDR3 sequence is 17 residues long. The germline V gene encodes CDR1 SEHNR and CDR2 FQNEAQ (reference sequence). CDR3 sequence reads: CASSLNRLAGGPDTQYF. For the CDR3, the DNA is TGTGCCAGCAGCTTAAATCGACTAGCGGGAGGGCCAGATACGCAGTATTTT.

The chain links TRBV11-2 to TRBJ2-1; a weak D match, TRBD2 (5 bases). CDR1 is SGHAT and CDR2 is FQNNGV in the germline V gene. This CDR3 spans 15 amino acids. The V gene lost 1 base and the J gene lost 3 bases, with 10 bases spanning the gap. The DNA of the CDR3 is TGTGCCAGCAGCTTAGGTAGCCGGGGCTACAATGAGCAGTTCTTC. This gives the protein CASSLGSRGYNEQFF.

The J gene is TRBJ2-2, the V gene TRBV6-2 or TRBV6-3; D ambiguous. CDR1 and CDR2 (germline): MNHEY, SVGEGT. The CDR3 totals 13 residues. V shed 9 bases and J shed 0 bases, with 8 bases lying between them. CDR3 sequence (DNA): TGTGCCAGTTCGGATACGAACACCGGGGAGCTGTTTTTT. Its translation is CASSDTNTGELFF.